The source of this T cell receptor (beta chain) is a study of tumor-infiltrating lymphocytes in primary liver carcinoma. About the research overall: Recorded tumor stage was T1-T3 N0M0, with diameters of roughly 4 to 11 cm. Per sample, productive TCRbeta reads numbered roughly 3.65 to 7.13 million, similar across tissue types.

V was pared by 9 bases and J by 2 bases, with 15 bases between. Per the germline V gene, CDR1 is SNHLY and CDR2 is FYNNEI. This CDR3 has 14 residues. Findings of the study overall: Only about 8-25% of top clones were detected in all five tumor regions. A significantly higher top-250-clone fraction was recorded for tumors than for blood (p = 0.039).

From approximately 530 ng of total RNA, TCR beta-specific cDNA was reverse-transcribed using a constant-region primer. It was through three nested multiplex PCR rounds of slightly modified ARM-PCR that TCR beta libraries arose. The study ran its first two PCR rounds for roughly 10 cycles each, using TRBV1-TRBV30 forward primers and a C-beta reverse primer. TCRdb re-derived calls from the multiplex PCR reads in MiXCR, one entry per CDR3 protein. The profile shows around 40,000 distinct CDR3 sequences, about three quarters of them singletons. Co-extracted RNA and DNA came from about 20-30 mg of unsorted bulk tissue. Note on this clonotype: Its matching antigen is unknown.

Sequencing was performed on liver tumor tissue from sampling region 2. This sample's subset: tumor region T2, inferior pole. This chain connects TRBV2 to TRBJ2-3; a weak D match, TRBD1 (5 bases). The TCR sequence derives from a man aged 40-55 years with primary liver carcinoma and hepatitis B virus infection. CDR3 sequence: CASTIQVPTDTQYF. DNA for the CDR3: TGTGCCAGTACTATACAGGTACCCACAGATACGCAGTATTTT.